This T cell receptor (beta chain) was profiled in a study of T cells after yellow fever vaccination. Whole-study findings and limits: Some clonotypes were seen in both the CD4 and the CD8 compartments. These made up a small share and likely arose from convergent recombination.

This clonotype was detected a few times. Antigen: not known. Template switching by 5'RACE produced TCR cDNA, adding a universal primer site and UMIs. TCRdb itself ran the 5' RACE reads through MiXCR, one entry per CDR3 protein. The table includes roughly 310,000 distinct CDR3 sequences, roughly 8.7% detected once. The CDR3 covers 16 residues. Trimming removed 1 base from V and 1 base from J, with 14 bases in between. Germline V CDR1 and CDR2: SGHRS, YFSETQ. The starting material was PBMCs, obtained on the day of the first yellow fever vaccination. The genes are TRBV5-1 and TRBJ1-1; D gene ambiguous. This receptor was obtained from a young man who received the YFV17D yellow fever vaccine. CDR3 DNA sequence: TGCGCCAGCAGCTTGCGAGGAGAGGGCTGGAACACTGAAGCTTTCTTT. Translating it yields CASSLRGEGWNTEAFF.